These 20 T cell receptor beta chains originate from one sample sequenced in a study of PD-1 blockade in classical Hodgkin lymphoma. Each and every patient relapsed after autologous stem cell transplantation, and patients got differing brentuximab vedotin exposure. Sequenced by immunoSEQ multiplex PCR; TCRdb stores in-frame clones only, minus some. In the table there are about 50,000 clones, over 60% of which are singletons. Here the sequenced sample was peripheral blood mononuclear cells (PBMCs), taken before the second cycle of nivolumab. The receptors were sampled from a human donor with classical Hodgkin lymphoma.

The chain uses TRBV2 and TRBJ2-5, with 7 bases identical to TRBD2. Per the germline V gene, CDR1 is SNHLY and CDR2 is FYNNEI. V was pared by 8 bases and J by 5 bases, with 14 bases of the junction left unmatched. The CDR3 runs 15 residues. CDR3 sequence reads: CASGRGTGQRETQYF. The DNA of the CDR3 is TGTGCCAGCGGGAGGGGAACGGGGCAACGGGAGACCCAGTACTTC.

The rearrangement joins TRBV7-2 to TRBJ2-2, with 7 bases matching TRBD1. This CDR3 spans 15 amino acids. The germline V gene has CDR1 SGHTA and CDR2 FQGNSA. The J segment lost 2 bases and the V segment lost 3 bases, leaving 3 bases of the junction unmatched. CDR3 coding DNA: TGTGCCAGCAGCTTTGGGACAGTAAACACCGGGGAGCTGTTTTTT. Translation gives CASSFGTVNTGELFF.

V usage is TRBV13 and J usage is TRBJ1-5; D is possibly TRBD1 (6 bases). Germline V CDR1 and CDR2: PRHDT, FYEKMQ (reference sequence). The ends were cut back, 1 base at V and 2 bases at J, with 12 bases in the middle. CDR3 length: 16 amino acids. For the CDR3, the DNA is TGTGCCAGCAGCTTAGAAGGGGCAGGGGGCAATCAGCCCCAGCATTTT. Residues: CASSLEGAGGNQPQHF. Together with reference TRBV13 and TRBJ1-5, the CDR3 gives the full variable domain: AAGVIQSPRHLIKEKRETATLKCYPIPRHDTVYWYQQGPGQDPQFLISFYEKMQSDKGSIPDRFSAQQFSDYHSELNMSSLELGDSALYFCASSLEGAGGNQPQHFGDGTRLSIL.

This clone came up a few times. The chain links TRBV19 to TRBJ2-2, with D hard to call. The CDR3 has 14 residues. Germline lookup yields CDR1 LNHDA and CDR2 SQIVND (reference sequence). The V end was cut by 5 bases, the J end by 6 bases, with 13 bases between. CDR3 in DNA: TGTGCCAGTAGTCTGCTTCCCACCGCCGGGGAGCTGTTTTTT. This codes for CASSLLPTAGELFF.

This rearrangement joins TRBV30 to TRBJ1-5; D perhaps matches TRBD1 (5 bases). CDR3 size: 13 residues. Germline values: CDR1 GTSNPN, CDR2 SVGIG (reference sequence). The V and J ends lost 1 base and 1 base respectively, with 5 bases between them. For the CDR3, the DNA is TGTGCCTGGAGTGGGACAAGCAATCAGCCCCAGCATTTT. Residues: CAWSGTSNQPQHF.

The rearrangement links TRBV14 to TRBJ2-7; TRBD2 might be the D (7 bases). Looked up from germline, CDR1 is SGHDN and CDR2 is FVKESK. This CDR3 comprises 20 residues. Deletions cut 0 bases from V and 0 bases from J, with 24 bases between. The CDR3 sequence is CASSQDGRATIGGISYEQYF. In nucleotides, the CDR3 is TGTGCCAGCAGCCAAGATGGGAGGGCCACCATAGGGGGAATCTCCTACGAGCAGTACTTC.

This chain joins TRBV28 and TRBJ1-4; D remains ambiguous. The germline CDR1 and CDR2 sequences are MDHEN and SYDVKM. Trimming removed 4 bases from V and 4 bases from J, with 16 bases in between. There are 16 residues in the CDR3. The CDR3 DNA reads TGTGCCAGCAGTTCAGTCTCCGGGAACAGTAATGAAAAACTGTTTTTT. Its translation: CASSSVSGNSNEKLFF. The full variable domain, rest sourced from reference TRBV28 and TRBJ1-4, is DVKVTQSSRYLVKRTGEKVFLECVQDMDHENMFWYRQDPGLGLRLIYFSYDVKMKEKGDIPEGYSVSREKKERFSLILESASTNQTSMYLCASSSVSGNSNEKLFFGSGTQLSVL.

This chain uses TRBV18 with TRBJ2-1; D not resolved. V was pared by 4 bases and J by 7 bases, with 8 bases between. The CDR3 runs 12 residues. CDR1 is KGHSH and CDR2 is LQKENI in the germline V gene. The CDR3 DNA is TGTGCCAGCTCACTCGATGATAATGAGCAGTTCTTC. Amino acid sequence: CASSLDDNEQFF. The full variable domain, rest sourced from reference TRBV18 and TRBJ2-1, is NAGVMQNPRHLVRRRGQEARLRCSPMKGHSHVYWYRQLPEEGLKFMVYLQKENIIDESGMPKERFSAEFPKEGPSILRIQQVVRGDSAAYFCASSLDDNEQFFGPGTRLTVL.

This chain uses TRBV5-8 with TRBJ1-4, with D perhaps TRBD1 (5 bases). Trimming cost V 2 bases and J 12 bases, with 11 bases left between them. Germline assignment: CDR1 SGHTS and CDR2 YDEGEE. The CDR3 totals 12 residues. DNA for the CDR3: TGTGCCAGCAGCTTCGGGGGGTTGGAACTGTTTTTT. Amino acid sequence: CASSFGGLELFF.

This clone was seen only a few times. CDR3 region: CASSYSVLGTEAFF. CDR3 bases: TGTGCCAGCAGTTACTCAGTTCTAGGCACTGAAGCTTTCTTT. This rearrangement joins TRBV6-5 to TRBJ1-1, with unresolved D. Trimming took off 0 bases at V and 4 bases at J, with 9 bases between the two ends. Germline CDR1 MNHEY, CDR2 SVGAGI. The CDR3 runs to 14 residues.

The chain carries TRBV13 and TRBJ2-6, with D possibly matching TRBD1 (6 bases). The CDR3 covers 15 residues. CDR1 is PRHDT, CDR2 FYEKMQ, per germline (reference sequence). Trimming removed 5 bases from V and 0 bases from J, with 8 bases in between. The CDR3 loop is CASSVRGSGANVLTF. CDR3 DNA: TGTGCCAGCAGCGTCAGGGGCTCTGGGGCCAACGTCCTGACTTTC.

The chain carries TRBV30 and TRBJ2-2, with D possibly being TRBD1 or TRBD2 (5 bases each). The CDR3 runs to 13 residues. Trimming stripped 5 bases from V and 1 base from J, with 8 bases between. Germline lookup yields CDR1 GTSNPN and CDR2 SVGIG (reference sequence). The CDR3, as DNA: TGTGCCTGGGGGACGGGGAACACCGGGGAGCTGTTTTTT. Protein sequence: CAWGTGNTGELFF.

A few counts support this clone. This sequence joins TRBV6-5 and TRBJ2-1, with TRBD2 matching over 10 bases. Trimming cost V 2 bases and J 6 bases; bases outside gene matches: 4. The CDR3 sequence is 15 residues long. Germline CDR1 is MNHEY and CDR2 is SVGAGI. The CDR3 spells CASSYQAGGSNEQFF. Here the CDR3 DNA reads TGTGCCAGCAGTTACCAAGCGGGAGGGTCCAATGAGCAGTTCTTC.

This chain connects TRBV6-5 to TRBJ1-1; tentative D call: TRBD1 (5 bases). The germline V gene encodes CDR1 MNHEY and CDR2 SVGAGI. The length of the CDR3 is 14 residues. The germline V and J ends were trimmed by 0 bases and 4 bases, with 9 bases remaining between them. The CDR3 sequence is CASSYSLGPTEAFF. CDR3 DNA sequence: TGTGCCAGCAGTTACTCGTTGGGACCCACTGAAGCTTTCTTT.

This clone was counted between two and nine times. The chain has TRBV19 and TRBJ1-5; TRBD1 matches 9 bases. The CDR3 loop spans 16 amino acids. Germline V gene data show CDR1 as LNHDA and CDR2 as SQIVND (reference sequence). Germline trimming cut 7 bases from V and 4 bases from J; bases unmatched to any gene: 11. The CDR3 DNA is TGTGCCAGTACATCTTTTTGGGACAGGGAAAATCAGCCCCAGCATTTT. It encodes CASTSFWDRENQPQHF.

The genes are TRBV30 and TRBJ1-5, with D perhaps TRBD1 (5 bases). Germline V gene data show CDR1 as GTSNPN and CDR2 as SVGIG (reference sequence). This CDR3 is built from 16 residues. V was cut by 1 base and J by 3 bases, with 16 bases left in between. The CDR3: CAWSDIGGAFNQPQHF. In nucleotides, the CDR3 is TGTGCCTGGAGTGATATTGGAGGGGCCTTCAATCAGCCCCAGCATTTT.

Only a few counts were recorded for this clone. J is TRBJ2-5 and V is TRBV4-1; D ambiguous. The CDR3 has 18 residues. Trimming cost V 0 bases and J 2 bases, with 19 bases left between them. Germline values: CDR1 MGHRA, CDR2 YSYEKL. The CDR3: CASSQEGTASAEQETQYF. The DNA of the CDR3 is TGCGCCAGCAGCCAAGAGGGCACAGCCTCGGCGGAGCAAGAGACCCAGTACTTC.

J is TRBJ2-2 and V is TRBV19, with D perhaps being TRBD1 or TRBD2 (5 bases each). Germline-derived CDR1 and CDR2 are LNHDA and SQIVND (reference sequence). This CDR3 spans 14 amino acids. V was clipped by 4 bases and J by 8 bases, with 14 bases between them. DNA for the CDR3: TGTGCCAGTAGTACCGGGACCACAAGGGGGGAGCTGTTTTTT. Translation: CASSTGTTRGELFF.

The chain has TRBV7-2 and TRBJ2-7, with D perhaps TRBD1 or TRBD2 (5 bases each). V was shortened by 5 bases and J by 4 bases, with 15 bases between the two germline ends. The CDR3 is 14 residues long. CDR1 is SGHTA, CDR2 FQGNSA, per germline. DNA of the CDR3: TGTGCCAGCAGCCCTCGAGGGGCCAGATACGAGCAGTACTTC. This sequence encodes CASSPRGARYEQYF.

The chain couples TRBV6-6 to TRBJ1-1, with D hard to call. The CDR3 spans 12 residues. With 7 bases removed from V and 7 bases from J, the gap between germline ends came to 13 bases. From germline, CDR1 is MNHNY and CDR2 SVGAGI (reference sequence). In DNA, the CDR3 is TGTGCCAGCACCTCACGAATCGGTGAAGCTTTCTTT. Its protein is CASTSRIGEAFF.